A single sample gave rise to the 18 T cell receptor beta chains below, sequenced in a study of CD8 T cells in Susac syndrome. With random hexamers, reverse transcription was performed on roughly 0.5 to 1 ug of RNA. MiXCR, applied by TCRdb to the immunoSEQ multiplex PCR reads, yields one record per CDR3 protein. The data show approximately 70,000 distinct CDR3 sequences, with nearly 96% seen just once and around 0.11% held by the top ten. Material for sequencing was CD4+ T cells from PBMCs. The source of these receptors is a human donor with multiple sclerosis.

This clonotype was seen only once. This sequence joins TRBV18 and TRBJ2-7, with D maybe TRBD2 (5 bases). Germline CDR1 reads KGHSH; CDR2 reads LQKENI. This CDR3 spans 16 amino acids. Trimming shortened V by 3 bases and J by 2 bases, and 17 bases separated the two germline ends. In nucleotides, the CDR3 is TGTGCCAGCTCACCTAAACTAGGAGACGGTACCTACGAGCAGTACTTC. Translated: CASSPKLGDGTYEQYF.

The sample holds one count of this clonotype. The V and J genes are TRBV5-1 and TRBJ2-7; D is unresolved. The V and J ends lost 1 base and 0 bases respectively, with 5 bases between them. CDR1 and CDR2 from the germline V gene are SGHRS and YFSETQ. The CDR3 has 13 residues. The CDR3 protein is CASSLQVSYEQYF. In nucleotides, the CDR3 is TGCGCCAGCAGCTTGCAGGTCTCCTACGAGCAGTACTTC.

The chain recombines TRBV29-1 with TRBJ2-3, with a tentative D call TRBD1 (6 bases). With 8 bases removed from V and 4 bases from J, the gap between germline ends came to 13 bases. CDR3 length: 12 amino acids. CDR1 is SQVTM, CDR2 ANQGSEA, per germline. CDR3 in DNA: TGCAGCATACTACAGGGCCCAGATACGCAGTATTTT. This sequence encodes CSILQGPDTQYF.

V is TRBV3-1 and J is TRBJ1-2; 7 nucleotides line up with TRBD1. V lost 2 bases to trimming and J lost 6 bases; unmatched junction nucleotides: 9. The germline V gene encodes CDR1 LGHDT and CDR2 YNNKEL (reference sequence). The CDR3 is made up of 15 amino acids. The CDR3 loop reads CASSQSTGPYHGYTF. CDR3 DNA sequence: TGTGCCAGCAGCCAATCGACAGGGCCCTATCATGGCTACACCTTC.

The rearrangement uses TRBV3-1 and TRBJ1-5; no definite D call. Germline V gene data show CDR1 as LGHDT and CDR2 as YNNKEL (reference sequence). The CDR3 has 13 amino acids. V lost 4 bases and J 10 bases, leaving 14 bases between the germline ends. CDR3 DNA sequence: TGTGCCAGCAGCCGGGGAGTGCTTGCCCCCCAGCATTTT. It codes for CASSRGVLAPQHF.

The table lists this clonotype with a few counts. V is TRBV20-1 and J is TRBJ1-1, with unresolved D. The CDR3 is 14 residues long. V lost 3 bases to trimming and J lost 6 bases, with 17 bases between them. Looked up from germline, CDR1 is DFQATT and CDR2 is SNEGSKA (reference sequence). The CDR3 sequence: CSARGPRGRAEAFF. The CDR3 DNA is TGCAGTGCTAGGGGCCCTCGAGGGAGGGCTGAAGCTTTCTTT.

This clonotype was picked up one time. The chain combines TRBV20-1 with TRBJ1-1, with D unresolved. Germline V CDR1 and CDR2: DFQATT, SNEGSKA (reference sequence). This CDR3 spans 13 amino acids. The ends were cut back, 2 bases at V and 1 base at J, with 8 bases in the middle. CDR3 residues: CSARRDTNTEAFF. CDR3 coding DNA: TGCAGTGCTAGACGGGATACGAACACTGAAGCTTTCTTT.

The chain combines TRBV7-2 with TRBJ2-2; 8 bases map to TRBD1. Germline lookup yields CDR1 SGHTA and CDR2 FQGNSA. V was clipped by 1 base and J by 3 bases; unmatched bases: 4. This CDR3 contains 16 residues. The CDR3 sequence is CASSLVAGGDTGELFF. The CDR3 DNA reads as TGTGCCAGCAGCTTAGTGGCAGGGGGCGACACCGGGGAGCTGTTTTTT.

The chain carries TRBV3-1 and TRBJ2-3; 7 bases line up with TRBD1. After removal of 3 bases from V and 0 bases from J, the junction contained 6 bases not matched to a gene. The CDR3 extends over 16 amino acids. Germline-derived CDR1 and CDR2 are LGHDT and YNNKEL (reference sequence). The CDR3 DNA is TGTGCCAGCAGCCAGCGACAGGGTCCTAGCACAGATACGCAGTATTTT. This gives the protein CASSQRQGPSTDTQYF.

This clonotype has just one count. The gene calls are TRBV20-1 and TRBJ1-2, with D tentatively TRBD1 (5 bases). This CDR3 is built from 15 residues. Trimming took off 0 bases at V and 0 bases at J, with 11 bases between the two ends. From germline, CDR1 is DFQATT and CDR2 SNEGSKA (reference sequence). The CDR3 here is CSARDGAGSNYGYTF. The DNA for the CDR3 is TGCAGTGCTAGAGATGGGGCGGGTTCTAACTATGGCTACACCTTC.

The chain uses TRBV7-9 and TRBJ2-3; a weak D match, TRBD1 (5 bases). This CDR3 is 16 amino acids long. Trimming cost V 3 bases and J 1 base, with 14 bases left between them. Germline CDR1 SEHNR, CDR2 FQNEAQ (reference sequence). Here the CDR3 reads CASSFQRGAGTDTQYF. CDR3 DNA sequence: TGTGCCAGCAGCTTCCAAAGGGGCGCCGGCACAGATACGCAGTATTTT.

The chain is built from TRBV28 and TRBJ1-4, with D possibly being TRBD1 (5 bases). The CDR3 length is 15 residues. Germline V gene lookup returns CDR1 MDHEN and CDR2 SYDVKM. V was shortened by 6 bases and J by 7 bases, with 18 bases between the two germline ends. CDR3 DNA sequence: TGTGCCAGCAGCACTCAGGCTTTTGGGGGTGAAAAACTGTTTTTT. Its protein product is CASSTQAFGGEKLFF. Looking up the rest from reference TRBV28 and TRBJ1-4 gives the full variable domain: DVKVTQSSRYLVKRTGEKVFLECVQDMDHENMFWYRQDPGLGLRLIYFSYDVKMKEKGDIPEGYSVSREKKERFSLILESASTNQTSMYLCASSTQAFGGEKLFFGSGTQLSVL.

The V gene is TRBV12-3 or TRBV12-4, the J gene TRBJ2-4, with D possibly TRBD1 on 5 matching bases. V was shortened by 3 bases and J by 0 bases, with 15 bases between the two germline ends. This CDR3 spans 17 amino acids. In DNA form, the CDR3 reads TGTGCCAGCAGTTTTCAGGGCACGGACCTAGCCAAAAACATTCAGTACTTC. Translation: CASSFQGTDLAKNIQYF.

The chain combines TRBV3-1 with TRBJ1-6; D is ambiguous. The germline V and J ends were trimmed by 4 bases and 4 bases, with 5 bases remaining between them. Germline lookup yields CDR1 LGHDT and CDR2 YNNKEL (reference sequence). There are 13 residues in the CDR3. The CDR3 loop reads CASSPSYNSPLHF. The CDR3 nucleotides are TGTGCCAGCAGCCCCTCTTATAATTCACCCCTCCACTTT.

CDR3 sequence (DNA): TGTGCCTTTAGCGGGGGTCGCTACGAGCAGTACTTC. This translates into CAFSGGRYEQYF. The rearrangement joins TRBV30 to TRBJ2-7, with 9 bases identical to TRBD2. This CDR3 contains 12 residues. Germline lookup yields CDR1 GTSNPN and CDR2 SVGIG (reference sequence). V was clipped by 7 bases and J by 3 bases; unmatched bases: 4.

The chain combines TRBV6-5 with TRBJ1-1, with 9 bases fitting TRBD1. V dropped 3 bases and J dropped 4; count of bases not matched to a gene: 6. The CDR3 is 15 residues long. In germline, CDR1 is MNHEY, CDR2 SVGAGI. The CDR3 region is CASSYGRQGGTEAFF. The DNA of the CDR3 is TGTGCCAGCAGTTATGGGAGACAGGGGGGCACTGAAGCTTTCTTT.

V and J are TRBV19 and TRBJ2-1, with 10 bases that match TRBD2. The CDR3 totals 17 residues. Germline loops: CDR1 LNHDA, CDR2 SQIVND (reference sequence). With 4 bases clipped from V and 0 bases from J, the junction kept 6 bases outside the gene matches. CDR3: CASSKLAGPSSYNEQFF. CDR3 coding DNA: TGTGCCAGTAGTAAACTAGCGGGGCCGAGCTCCTACAATGAGCAGTTCTTC.

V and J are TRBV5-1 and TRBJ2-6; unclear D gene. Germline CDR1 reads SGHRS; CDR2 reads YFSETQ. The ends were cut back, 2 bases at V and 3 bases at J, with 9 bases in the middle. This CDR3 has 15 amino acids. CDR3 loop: CASSFKGDGANVLTF. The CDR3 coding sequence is TGCGCCAGCAGCTTTAAGGGTGATGGGGCCAACGTCCTGACTTTC.